This T cell receptor (beta chain) comes out of a study of T cells in Graves' hyperthyroidism and ophthalmopathy. Study-level background: The initial diagnosis was the point when peripheral blood was collected, ahead of any treatment.

As for this clonotype: What it recognizes is unknown. At one of its ends the junction is not consistent with the germline gene, which may arise from a read error.

RNA transcripts gave rise to amplified TCR beta CDR3 regions. Carried out on the TCR CDR3, a first-round RT-PCR used the HTBI primer set. TCRdb re-derived calls from the multiplex PCR reads in MiXCR, one entry per CDR3 protein. The sample has approximately 870,000 distinct CDR3 sequences, 38% seen once. This CDR3 is 12 amino acids long. In germline, CDR1 is MNHEY, CDR2 SVGAGI. Whole-study results and caveats: Ophthalmopathy, as predicted by the model, came a median roughly 6.5 months after the prediction.

The chain carries TRBV6-5 and TRBJ2-2; no reliable D call. Sequencing was done on a sample of blood. This TCR was recovered from a man aged 18 to 29 with Graves' hyperthyroidism. Here the CDR3 DNA reads TGTGCCAGCAGCTATGGCACCGTGGAGCTGTTTTTT. It specifies CASSYGTVELFF.